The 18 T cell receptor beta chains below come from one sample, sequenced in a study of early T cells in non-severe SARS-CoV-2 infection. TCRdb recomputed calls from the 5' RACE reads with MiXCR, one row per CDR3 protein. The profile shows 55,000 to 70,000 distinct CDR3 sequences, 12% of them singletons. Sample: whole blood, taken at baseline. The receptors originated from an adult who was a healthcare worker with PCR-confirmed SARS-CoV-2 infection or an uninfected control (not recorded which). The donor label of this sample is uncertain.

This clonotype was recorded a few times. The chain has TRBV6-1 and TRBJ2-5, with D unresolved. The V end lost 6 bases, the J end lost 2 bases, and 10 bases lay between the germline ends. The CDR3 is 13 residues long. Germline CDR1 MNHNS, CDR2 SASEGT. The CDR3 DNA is TGTGCCAGCAGGACCGGCGCTCAAGAGACCCAGTACTTC. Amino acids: CASRTGAQETQYF.

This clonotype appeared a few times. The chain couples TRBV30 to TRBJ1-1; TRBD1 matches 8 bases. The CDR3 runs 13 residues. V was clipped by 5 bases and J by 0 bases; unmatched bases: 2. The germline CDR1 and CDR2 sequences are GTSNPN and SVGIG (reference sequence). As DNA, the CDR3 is TGTGCCTGGGACAGGGGATTGAACACTGAAGCTTTCTTT. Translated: CAWDRGLNTEAFF.

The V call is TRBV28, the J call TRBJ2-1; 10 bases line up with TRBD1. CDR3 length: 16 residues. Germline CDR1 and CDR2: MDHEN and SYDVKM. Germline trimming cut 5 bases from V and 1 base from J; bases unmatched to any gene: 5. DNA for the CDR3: TGTGCCAGCAGTAAGACAGGGGGCGCGTCCTACAATGAGCAGTTCTTC. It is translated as CASSKTGGASYNEQFF.

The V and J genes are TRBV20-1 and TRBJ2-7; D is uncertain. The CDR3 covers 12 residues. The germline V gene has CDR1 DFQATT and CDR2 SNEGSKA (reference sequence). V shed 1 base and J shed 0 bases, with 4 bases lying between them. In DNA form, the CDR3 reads TGCAGTGCTAGAGCGAGCTCCTACGAGCAGTACGTC. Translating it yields CSARASSYEQYV.

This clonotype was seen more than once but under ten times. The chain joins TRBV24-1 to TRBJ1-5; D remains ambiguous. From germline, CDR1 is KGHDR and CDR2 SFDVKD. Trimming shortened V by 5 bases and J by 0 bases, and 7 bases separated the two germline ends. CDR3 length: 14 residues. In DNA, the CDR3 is TGTGCCACCAGTGCTTTCAGTAGCAATCAGCCCCAGCATTTT. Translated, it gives CATSAFSSNQPQHF.

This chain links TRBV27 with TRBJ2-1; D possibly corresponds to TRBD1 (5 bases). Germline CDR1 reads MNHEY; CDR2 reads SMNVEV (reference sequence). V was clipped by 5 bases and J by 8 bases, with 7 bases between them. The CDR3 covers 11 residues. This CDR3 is CASSPGYEQFF. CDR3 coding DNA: TGTGCCAGCAGTCCAGGGTATGAGCAGTTCTTC.

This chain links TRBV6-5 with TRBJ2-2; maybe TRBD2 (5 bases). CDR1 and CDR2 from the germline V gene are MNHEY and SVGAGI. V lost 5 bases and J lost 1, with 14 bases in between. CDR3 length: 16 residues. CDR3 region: CASSLRSGLNTGELFF. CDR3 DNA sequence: TGTGCCAGCAGTCTCAGGAGCGGACTGAACACCGGGGAGCTGTTTTTT.

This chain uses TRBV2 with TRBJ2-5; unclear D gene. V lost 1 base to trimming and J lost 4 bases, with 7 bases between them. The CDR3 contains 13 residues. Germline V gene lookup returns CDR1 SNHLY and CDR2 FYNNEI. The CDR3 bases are TGTGCCAGCAGTGAAGGTGAAGTAGAGACCCAGTACTTC. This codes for CASSEGEVETQYF.

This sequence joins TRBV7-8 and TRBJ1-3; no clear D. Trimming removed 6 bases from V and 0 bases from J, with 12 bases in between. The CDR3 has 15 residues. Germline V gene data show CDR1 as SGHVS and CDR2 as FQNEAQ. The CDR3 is CASSLTTTSGNTIYF. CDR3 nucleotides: TGTGCCAGCAGTCTAACAACCACCTCTGGAAACACCATATATTTT.

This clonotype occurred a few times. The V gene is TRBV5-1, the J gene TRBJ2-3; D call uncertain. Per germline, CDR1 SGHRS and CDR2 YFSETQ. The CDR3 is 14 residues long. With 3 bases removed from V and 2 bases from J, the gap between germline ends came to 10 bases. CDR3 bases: TGCGCCAGCAGCTCGGTGGCGCCCACAGATACGCAGTATTTT. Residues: CASSSVAPTDTQYF.

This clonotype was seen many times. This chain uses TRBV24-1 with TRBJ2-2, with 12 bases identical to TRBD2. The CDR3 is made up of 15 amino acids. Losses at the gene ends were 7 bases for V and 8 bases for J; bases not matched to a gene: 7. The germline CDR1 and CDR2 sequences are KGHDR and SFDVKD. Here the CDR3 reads CATSGLAGQGGELFF. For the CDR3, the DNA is TGTGCCACCAGCGGACTAGCGGGACAGGGAGGGGAGCTGTTTTTT.

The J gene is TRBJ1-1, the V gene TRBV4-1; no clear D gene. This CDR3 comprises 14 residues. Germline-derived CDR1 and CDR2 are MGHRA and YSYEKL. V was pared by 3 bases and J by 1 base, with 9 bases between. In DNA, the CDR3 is TGCGCCAGCAGCCAGTTAGGAGGGAACACTGAAGCTTTCTTT. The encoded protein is CASSQLGGNTEAFF.

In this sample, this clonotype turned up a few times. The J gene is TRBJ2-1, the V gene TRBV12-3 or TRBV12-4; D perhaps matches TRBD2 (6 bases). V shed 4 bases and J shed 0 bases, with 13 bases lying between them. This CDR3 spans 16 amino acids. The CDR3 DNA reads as TGTGCCAGCAGTTGGGGGGTAGTCCCCTCCTACAATGAGCAGTTCTTC. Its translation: CASSWGVVPSYNEQFF.

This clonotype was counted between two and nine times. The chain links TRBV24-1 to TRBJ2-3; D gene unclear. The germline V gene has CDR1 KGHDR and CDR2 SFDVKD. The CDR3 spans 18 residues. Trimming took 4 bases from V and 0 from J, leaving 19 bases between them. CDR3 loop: CATSDPTVLGKSTDTQYF. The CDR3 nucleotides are TGTGCCACCAGTGACCCTACCGTCTTGGGGAAGAGCACAGATACGCAGTATTTT.

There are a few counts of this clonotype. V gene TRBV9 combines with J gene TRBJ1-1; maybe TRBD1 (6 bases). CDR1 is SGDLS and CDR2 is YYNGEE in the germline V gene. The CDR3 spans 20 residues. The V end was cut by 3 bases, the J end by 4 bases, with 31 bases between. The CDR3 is CASSANPSGELQGWTTEAFF. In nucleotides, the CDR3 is TGTGCCAGCAGCGCCAACCCCAGTGGGGAGTTACAGGGTTGGACCACTGAAGCTTTCTTT.

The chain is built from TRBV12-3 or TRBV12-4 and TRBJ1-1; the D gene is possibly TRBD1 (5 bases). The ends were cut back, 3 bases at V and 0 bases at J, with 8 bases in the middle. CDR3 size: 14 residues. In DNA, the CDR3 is TGTGCCAGCAGTTTTTCGGGGGTGAACACTGAAGCTTTCTTT. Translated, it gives CASSFSGVNTEAFF.

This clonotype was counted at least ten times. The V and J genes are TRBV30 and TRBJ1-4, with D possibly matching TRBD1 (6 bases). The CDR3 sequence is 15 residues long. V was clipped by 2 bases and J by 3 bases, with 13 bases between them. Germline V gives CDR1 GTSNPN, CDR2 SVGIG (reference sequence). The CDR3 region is CAWSLGGPSNEKLFF. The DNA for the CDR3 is TGTGCCTGGAGTTTAGGGGGGCCTTCTAATGAAAAACTGTTTTTT.

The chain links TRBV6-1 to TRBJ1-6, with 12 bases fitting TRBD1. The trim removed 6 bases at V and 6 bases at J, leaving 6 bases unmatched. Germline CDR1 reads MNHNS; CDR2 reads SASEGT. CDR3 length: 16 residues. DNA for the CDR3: TGTGCCAGCAGCCCGGGACAGGGGGCGGGTAATTCACCCCTCCACTTT. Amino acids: CASSPGQGAGNSPLHF.